The rows below give T cell receptor beta chains drawn from one sample of a study of blood T cell repertoires in COVID-19. Using immunoSEQ multiplex PCR, the repertoire was profiled, and TCRdb retains in-frame clones only, with some absent. The sample consists of roughly 67,000 clones, approximately 80% of them appearing once. The sample was peripheral blood. These receptors were obtained from a woman aged 55-70 years with acute or convalescent COVID-19. Each CDR3 is given with its conserved first and last residue. D genes are given only for firm matches. Rows give clone size only sometimes, using once, few, many, or a class for an expanded clone.

V,size,J,D,CDR3,DNA
TRBV3-1/TRBV3-2,NA,TRBJ1-2,NA,CASSQDSFYGYTF,TGTGCCAGCAGCCAGGACAGTTTCTATGGCTACACCTTC
TRBV30,NA,TRBJ1-5,NA,CAWNVRNQPQHF,TGTGCCTGGAATGTGAGGAATCAGCCCCAGCATTTT
TRBV19,NA,TRBJ2-4,NA,CASSEQGLKNIQYF,TGTGCCAGTAGCGAACAGGGTCTCAAAAACATTCAGTACTTC
TRBV7-9,NA,TRBJ1-3,NA,CASSQSGNTIYF,TGTGCCAGCAGTCAGTCCGGAAACACCATATATTTT
TRBV27,few,TRBJ1-6,TRBD1,CASSSRQGANSPLHF,TGTGCCAGCAGTAGCAGACAGGGGGCTAATTCACCCCTCCACTTT
TRBV12-3/TRBV12-4,NA,TRBJ1-2,TRBD1,CASSTGEWGYTF,TGTGCCAGCAGTACAGGGGAATGGGGCTACACCTTC
TRBV4-1,once,TRBJ2-7,NA,CASSQIQFYEQYF,TGCGCCAGCAGCCAAATCCAGTTCTACGAGCAGTACTTC
TRBV7-2,few,TRBJ1-5,NA,CASSLEFSQPQHF,TGTGCCAGCAGCTTAGAATTCAGTCAGCCCCAGCATTTT
TRBV19,few,TRBJ1-1,NA,CASTTSMNTEAFF,TGTGCCAGTACCACAAGTATGAACACTGAAGCTTTCTTT
TRBV5-1,NA,TRBJ1-4,NA,CASSLKVAAANEKLFF,TGCGCCAGCAGCTTGAAAGTTGCGGCAGCTAATGAAAAACTGTTTTTT
TRBV5-6,few,TRBJ2-2,TRBD1,CASSLQDRVAGELFF,TGTGCCAGCAGCTTGCAGGACAGGGTGGCCGGGGAGCTGTTTTTT
TRBV5-1,few,TRBJ2-7,NA,CASKSDSSYEQYF,TGCGCCAGCAAGTCGGACAGCTCCTACGAGCAGTACTTC
TRBV9,NA,TRBJ1-5,TRBD1,CASSADRGVQPQHF,TGTGCCAGCAGCGCGGACAGGGGGGTTCAGCCCCAGCATTTT
TRBV6-1,NA,TRBJ1-4,NA,CASSEVTGEKLFF,TGTGCCAGCAGTGAGGTAACGGGGGAAAAACTGTTTTTT
TRBV10-3,NA,TRBJ1-2,TRBD1,CAISLGQGDYGYTF,TGTGCCATCAGTCTCGGACAGGGGGACTATGGCTACACCTTC
TRBV7-3,few,TRBJ1-2,NA,CASSYLRGGGYTF,TGTGCCAGCAGCTACCTAAGGGGCGGTGGCTACACCTTC
TRBV3-1/TRBV3-2,NA,TRBJ1-1,NA,CASRPDQGSTEAFF,TGTGCCAGCAGACCCGATCAGGGGTCCACTGAAGCTTTCTTT
TRBV5-1,NA,TRBJ2-2,NA,CASKVAGNTGELFF,TGCGCCAGCAAGGTCGCGGGGAACACCGGGGAGCTGTTTTTT
TRBV30,NA,TRBJ1-2,TRBD1,CAWSERTGDGYTF,TGTGCCTGGAGTGAGAGGACAGGAGATGGCTACACCTTC
TRBV15,NA,TRBJ2-2,NA,CATSKTRDTGELFF,TGTGCCACCAGCAAGACGAGGGACACCGGGGAGCTGTTTTTT
TRBV5-1,once,TRBJ1-1,NA,CASSSLMNTEAFF,TGCGCCAGCAGCTCCCTAATGAACACTGAAGCTTTCTTT
TRBV6-5,once,TRBJ1-5,TRBD1,CASSTGTGMDQPQHF,TGTGCCAGCAGCACCGGGACAGGGATGGATCAGCCCCAGCATTTT
TRBV18,NA,TRBJ2-3,TRBD1,CASSPTGLGDTQYF,TGTGCCAGCTCACCGACAGGGTTGGGAGATACGCAGTATTTT
TRBV3-1/TRBV3-2,NA,TRBJ1-1,TRBD1,CASSQMGTGIEAFF,TGTGCCAGCAGCCAGATGGGGACAGGGATTGAAGCTTTCTTT
TRBV4-1,NA,TRBJ1-6,NA,CASSQEEVRGSNSPLHF,TGCGCCAGCAGCCAAGAGGAAGTCAGGGGCTCTAATTCACCCCTCCACTTT